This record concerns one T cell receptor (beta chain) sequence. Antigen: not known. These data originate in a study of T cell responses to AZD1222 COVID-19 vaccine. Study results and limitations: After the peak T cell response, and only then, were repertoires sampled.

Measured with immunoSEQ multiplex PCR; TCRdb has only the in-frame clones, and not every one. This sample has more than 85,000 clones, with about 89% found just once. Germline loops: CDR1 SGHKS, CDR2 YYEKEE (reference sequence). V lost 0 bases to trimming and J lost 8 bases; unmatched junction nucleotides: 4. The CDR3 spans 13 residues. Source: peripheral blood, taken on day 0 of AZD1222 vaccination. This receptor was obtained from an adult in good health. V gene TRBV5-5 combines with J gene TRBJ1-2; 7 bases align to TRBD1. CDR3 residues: CASSLEGAGGYTF. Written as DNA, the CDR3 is TGTGCCAGCAGCTTGGAGGGGGCTGGAGGCTACACCTTC.